These T cell receptor beta chains were read from a single sample in a study of shared clonotypes between healthy human individuals. Sequencing was performed with immunoSEQ multiplex PCR; in TCRdb, only in-frame clones are kept and a portion is missing. The sample records 2 million to 2.5 million clones, 95% being singletons. Sequencing input: naive CD4+ T cells sorted from blood. Every receptor here comes from a man younger than 35 in good health. The CDR3 runs from the conserved cysteine through the conserved F or W. Each record gives: clone size, D gene, V gene, J gene, CDR3 protein, CDR3 DNA. D genes are given only for firm matches. The size entry is marked missing in some rows and otherwise reads once, few, many or a size class.

-	-	TRBV29-1	TRBJ1-2	CSGLTGSQGYTF	TGCAGCGGCCTAACAGGGAGTCAAGGCTACACCTTC
once	TRBD1	TRBV30	TRBJ2-6	CAWEKQGASGANVLTF	TGTGCCTGGGAAAAACAGGGGGCGTCTGGGGCCAACGTCCTGACTTTC
-	-	TRBV6-5	TRBJ1-5	CASSYSSSNQPQHF	TGTGCCAGCAGTTACTCCAGCAGCAATCAGCCCCAGCATTTT
-	-	TRBV7-8	TRBJ2-7	CASSLVPPYEQYF	TGTGCCAGCAGCTTGGTGCCCCCCTACGAGCAGTACTTC
-	TRBD2	TRBV6-1	TRBJ2-5	CASSGAGVETQYF	TGTGCCAGCAGTGGGGCGGGAGTGGAGACCCAGTACTTC
-	TRBD2	TRBV5-1	TRBJ2-2	CASSLDWTSHTGELFF	TGCGCCAGCAGCTTGGATTGGACTAGCCACACCGGGGAGCTGTTTTTT
-	-	TRBV6-5	TRBJ1-1	CASRKQGNTEAFF	TGTGCCAGCAGGAAACAGGGGAACACTGAAGCTTTCTTT
-	TRBD1	TRBV7-9	TRBJ2-5	CASSGRDRGAETQYF	TGTGCCAGCAGCGGACGGGACAGGGGCGCAGAGACCCAGTACTTC
-	TRBD2	TRBV5-1	TRBJ2-1	CASSLREAVYNEQFF	TGCGCCAGCAGCTTACGGGAGGCAGTCTACAATGAGCAGTTCTTC
-	TRBD1	TRBV7-8	TRBJ1-2	CASSVGTANYGYTF	TGTGCCAGCAGCGTCGGGACAGCCAACTATGGCTACACCTTC
-	TRBD1	TRBV14	TRBJ2-5	CASSQGQGPQETQYF	TGTGCCAGCAGCCAAGGACAGGGCCCCCAAGAGACCCAGTACTTC
-	TRBD2	TRBV2	TRBJ2-7	CASSPSGIGEQYF	TGTGCCAGCAGCCCTAGCGGGATCGGCGAGCAGTACTTC
-	-	TRBV7-8	TRBJ2-7	CASSLLVPEHSYEQYF	TGTGCCAGCAGCTTATTGGTCCCAGAACACTCCTACGAGCAGTACTTC
-	TRBD2	TRBV18	TRBJ2-7	CASRPSGRTYEQYF	TGTGCCAGCCGTCCTAGCGGGCGAACCTACGAGCAGTACTTC
-	TRBD2	TRBV5-1	TRBJ2-7	CASSLDSGSTYEQYF	TGCGCCAGCAGCTTGGATAGCGGGAGTACCTACGAGCAGTACTTC
-	-	TRBV4-3	TRBJ2-3	CASSQHPSQGADTQYF	TGCGCCAGCAGCCAACACCCATCGCAGGGTGCAGATACGCAGTATTTT
-	-	TRBV25-1	TRBJ2-1	CASSEPGRSYNEQFF	TGTGCCAGCAGTGAACCAGGGCGCTCCTACAATGAGCAGTTCTTC
-	TRBD1	TRBV11-2	TRBJ1-2	CASSLDGTVNYGYTF	TGTGCCAGCAGCTTAGACGGGACAGTTAACTATGGCTACACCTTC
-	-	TRBV25-1	TRBJ2-5	CASARGGTYQETQYF	TGTGCCAGCGCTCGAGGGGGGACGTACCAAGAGACCCAGTACTTC
-	-	TRBV5-6	TRBJ1-6	CASREQGLGNSPLHF	TGTGCCAGCAGGGAACAGGGTCTGGGGAATTCACCCCTCCACTTT
-	-	TRBV6-5	TRBJ1-4	CASSRQATNEKLFF	TGTGCCAGCAGCCGACAGGCAACTAATGAAAAACTGTTTTTT
-	TRBD2	TRBV7-9	TRBJ2-3	CASSLVGVAGLTDTQYF	TGTGCCAGCAGCTTAGTTGGAGTAGCGGGACTCACAGATACGCAGTATTTT
-	-	TRBV19	TRBJ2-6	CASMGYRGSGANVLTF	TGTGCCAGTATGGGGTATCGAGGCTCTGGGGCCAACGTCCTGACTTTC
-	TRBD1	TRBV18	TRBJ2-7	CASSPPGQGAYEQYF	TGTGCCAGCTCTCCACCGGGACAGGGGGCTTACGAGCAGTACTTC
-	-	TRBV28	TRBJ1-2	CASNLKGSYTF	TGTGCCAGCAATCTTAAGGGCAGCTACACCTTC
-	TRBD2	TRBV7-2	TRBJ2-7	CASSQYGGWYF	TGTGCCAGCAGCCAATACGGGGGGTGGTACTTC
-	-	TRBV28	TRBJ2-7	CASRTTGTAEYEQYF	TGTGCCAGCCGGACTACCGGGACAGCCGAGTACGAGCAGTACTTC
-	-	TRBV5-1	TRBJ2-1	CASSLLGNSYNEQFF	TGCGCCAGCAGCTTGCTGGGTAACTCCTACAATGAGCAGTTCTTC
once	TRBD2	TRBV5-1	TRBJ2-3	CASRLRSGGTDTQYF	TGCGCCAGCCGCCTGCGAAGCGGGGGAACAGATACGCAGTATTTT
-	-	TRBV10-3	TRBJ1-1	CAILQDPNTEAFF	TGTGCCATCCTCCAGGACCCGAACACTGAAGCTTTCTTT
-	-	TRBV5-1	TRBJ2-1	CASSLATAEQFF	TGCGCCAGCAGCTTGGCAACAGCTGAGCAGTTCTTC
-	-	TRBV7-3	TRBJ1-3	CASSLRAGSGNTIYF	TGTGCCAGCAGCTTACGGGCCGGCTCTGGAAACACCATATATTTT
-	TRBD1	TRBV7-2	TRBJ1-3	CASSLVGQGQFGNTIYF	TGTGCCAGCAGCTTAGTGGGACAGGGTCAATTCGGAAACACCATATATTTT
-	-	TRBV5-1	TRBJ2-3	CASSRTGGTDTQYF	TGCGCCAGCAGCCGTACTGGGGGCACAGATACGCAGTATTTT
-	TRBD2	TRBV5-4	TRBJ2-7	CASSRIGGGASYEQYF	TGTGCCAGCAGCCGGATCGGCGGGGGGGCCTCCTACGAGCAGTACTTC
-	-	TRBV6-5	TRBJ1-1	CASKSPTNGTEAFF	TGTGCCAGCAAATCCCCGACAAATGGCACTGAAGCTTTCTTT
-	-	TRBV5-4	TRBJ2-1	CASSSSGSSYNEQFF	TGTGCCAGCAGCTCCTCTGGAAGCTCCTACAATGAGCAGTTCTTC
-	-	TRBV5-1	TRBJ2-1	CASSLVQLGSYNEQFF	TGCGCCAGCAGCTTGGTACAGTTGGGTTCCTACAATGAGCAGTTCTTC
-	-	TRBV28	TRBJ1-2	CASSLREYGYTF	TGTGCCAGCAGTTTGCGGGAATATGGCTACACCTTC
-	-	TRBV4-1	TRBJ1-4	CASSQGGTGTSNEKLFF	TGCGCCAGCAGCCAAGGGGGAACCGGGACCTCTAATGAAAAACTGTTTTTT
-	TRBD2	TRBV7-2	TRBJ2-7	CASSRGGTYEQYF	TGTGCCAGCAGTCGGGGAGGGACCTACGAGCAGTACTTC
-	-	TRBV30	TRBJ2-2	CAWSQKGLNTGELFF	TGTGCCTGGAGCCAAAAGGGGCTTAACACCGGGGAGCTGTTTTTT
once	-	TRBV2	TRBJ1-2	CASRGGAGTRSNYGYTF	TGTGCCAGCAGGGGCGGGGCAGGGACCCGATCTAACTATGGCTACACCTTC
-	TRBD1	TRBV2	TRBJ1-1	CASIGDRASSEAFF	TGTGCCAGCATTGGGGACAGGGCCTCCAGTGAAGCTTTCTTT
-	-	TRBV2	TRBJ1-2	CASSDRGDGYGYTF	TGTGCCAGCAGTGACAGGGGCGATGGGTATGGCTACACCTTC
-	-	TRBV6-5	TRBJ1-3	CASSRGTGNTIYF	TGTGCCAGCAGCAGGGGTACTGGAAACACCATATATTTT
-	TRBD1	TRBV5-6	TRBJ1-4	CASSILTGGNEKLFF	TGTGCCAGCAGCATACTGACAGGGGGTAATGAAAAACTGTTTTTT